The source of this T cell receptor beta chain is a study of blood T cells in healthy people across ages. Donation came from healthy Caucasian individuals in Russia who were aged roughly 6 to 95. Donors each provided 7.5 to 10 milliliters of peripheral blood. The authors extracted at least 5 micrograms of total RNA per sample. Next came a second PCR, run for about 6 to 12 cycles, which used a sample-barcoded 5' primer along with a J-beta primer mix. TCRdb reprocessed the 5' RACE reads with MiXCR, giving one entry per CDR3 protein. This table has 800,000 to 950,000 distinct CDR3 sequences, about 44% appearing once. There are a few counts of this clonotype. The antigen remains unidentified. Study-wide findings and caveats: Greater diversity and more naive CD4+ cells were seen in long-lived donors than in aged donors.

This TCR came from a man aged 25-45 years in good health. Sample: blood.

DNA for the CDR3: TGCAGCGTGGACAGGGTGCAAGAGACCCAGTACTTC. Amino acids: CSVDRVQETQYF. This sequence joins TRBV29-1 and TRBJ2-5; 8 bases match TRBD1. The CDR3 is 12 amino acids. Per the germline V gene, CDR1 is SQVTM and CDR2 is ANQGSEA. With 6 bases clipped from V and 2 bases from J, the junction kept 2 bases outside the gene matches.